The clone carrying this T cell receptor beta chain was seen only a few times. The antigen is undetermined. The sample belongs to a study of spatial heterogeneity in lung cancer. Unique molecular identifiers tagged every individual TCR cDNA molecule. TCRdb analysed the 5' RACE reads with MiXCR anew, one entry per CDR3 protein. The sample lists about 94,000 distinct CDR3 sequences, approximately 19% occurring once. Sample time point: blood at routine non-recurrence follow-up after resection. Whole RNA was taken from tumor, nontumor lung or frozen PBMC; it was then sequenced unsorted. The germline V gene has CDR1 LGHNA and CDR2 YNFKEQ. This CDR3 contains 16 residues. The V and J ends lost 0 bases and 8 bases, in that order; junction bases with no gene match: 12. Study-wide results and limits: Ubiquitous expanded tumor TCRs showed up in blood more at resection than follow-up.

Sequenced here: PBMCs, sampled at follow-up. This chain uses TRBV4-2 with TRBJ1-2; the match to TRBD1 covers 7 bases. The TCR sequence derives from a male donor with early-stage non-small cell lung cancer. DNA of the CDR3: TGTGCCAGCAGCCAAGACCCGACAGGGATCCCAGGGGGCTACACCTTC. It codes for CASSQDPTGIPGGYTF.